The next 29 T cell receptor beta chains were all read from a single sample in a study of T cells in Graves' hyperthyroidism and ophthalmopathy. RNA transcripts gave rise to amplified TCR beta CDR3 regions. TCR CDR3 underwent first-round RT-PCR with the HTBI primer set. TCRdb itself ran the multiplex PCR reads through MiXCR, one entry per CDR3 protein. The profile shows about 130,000 distinct CDR3 sequences, over 20% of them singletons. Material for sequencing was blood. These receptors were taken from a woman between 50 and 59 years old with Graves' hyperthyroidism that later progressed to Graves' ophthalmopathy.

V usage is TRBV6-1 and J usage is TRBJ2-1; no definite D call. In germline, CDR1 is MNHNS, CDR2 SASEGT. V dropped 2 bases and J dropped 1 base, with 3 bases sitting between them. The CDR3 spans 13 residues. DNA of the CDR3: TGTGCCAGCAGTGAACCTTCCTACAATGAGCAGTTCTTC. It codes for CASSEPSYNEQFF.

A word on this clonotype: A much more abundant neighbour one base away suggests this may be a read error. The chain is built from TRBV28 and TRBJ2-2; D is perhaps TRBD2 (6 bases). The CDR3 consists of 15 residues. CDR1 is MDHEN and CDR2 is SYDVKM in the germline V gene. CDR3 amino acids: CVSSRGTSGRGELFF. In nucleotides, the CDR3 is TGTGTCAGCTCCCGGGGGACCTCAGGTCGCGGGGAGCTGTTTTTT.

This clonotype was detected many times. V is TRBV6-1 and J is TRBJ2-7; D is unresolved. CDR3 length equals 15 residues. Between the trimmed V and J ends, which lost 2 bases and 3 bases, there was a span of 14 bases. Germline V gene sequence: CDR1 MNHNS, CDR2 SASEGT. CDR3 bases: TGTGCCAGCAGTGAATATTCCGGGCTATTCTACGAGCAGTACTTC. It yields the protein CASSEYSGLFYEQYF.

This clonotype was seen only a few times. The rearrangement joins TRBV5-8 to TRBJ2-5, with 14 bases matching TRBD2. J gave up 6 bases and V 6 bases, and 7 bases lay outside the gene matches. There are 15 residues in the CDR3. Germline assignment: CDR1 SGHTS and CDR2 YDEGEE. The CDR3 DNA sequence: TGTGCCAGCAATTCGGGACTAGCGGGAGTAAAGACCCAGTACTTC. Amino acid sequence: CASNSGLAGVKTQYF.

In its sample, this clonotype was seen a few times. The chain has TRBV27 and TRBJ2-1; TRBD1 agrees at 7 bases. The CDR3 sequence is 15 residues long. With 3 bases clipped from V and 4 bases from J, the junction kept 6 bases outside the gene matches. Germline CDR1 is MNHEY and CDR2 is SMNVEV (reference sequence). The CDR3 region has the DNA TGTGCCAGCAGTTTTTCCGGGACAGTATACAATGAGCAGTTCTTC. Amino acids: CASSFSGTVYNEQFF.

This clonotype was observed many times. The rearrangement joins TRBV13 to TRBJ2-2, with D tentatively TRBD2 (5 bases). The CDR3 consists of 15 residues. Germline CDR1 and CDR2: PRHDT and FYEKMQ (reference sequence). The ends were cut back, 3 bases at V and 6 bases at J, with 14 bases in the middle. The CDR3 region is CASSFWEAESGELFF. The CDR3 DNA follows: TGTGCCAGCAGCTTTTGGGAAGCGGAATCCGGGGAGCTGTTTTTT.

This chain connects TRBV7-9 to TRBJ2-1; 8 nucleotides agree with TRBD2. Germline CDR1 and CDR2: SEHNR and FQNEAQ (reference sequence). V lost 6 bases to trimming and J lost 5 bases; unmatched junction nucleotides: 12. The CDR3 covers 16 residues. The CDR3 here is CASRSGGGGPNNEQFF. The CDR3 DNA sequence: TGTGCCAGCAGATCGGGAGGGGGAGGGCCAAACAATGAGCAGTTCTTC.

This clonotype was detected a few times. The chain links TRBV9 to TRBJ2-2; D gene ambiguous. Germline-derived CDR1 and CDR2 are SGDLS and YYNGEE. The CDR3 totals 15 residues. With 0 bases removed from V and 4 bases from J, the gap between germline ends came to 10 bases. In nucleotides, the CDR3 is TGTGCCAGCAGCGTAGATGGGCAGGTCACCGGGGAGCTGTTTTTT. Its protein is CASSVDGQVTGELFF.

This clonotype was seen a handful of times. J is TRBJ2-3 and V is TRBV20-1, with TRBD2 matching 13 bases. The CDR3 extends over 16 amino acids. Germline-derived CDR1 and CDR2 are DFQATT and SNEGSKA (reference sequence). V gave up 0 bases and J gave up 5 bases; unmatched junction bases: 5. This CDR3 reads CSARETSGRPGDTQYF. CDR3 DNA: TGCAGTGCTAGAGAGACTAGCGGGAGGCCGGGAGATACGCAGTATTTT.

This clonotype was seen at least ten times. This sequence joins TRBV5-1 and TRBJ1-1; no definite D call. The germline CDR1 and CDR2 sequences are SGHRS and YFSETQ. V was trimmed by 5 bases and J by 1 base, leaving 12 bases between them. The length of the CDR3 is 14 residues. As DNA, the CDR3 is TGCGCCAGCAGAGCAGGAGGGAGGAACACTGAAGCTTTCTTT. The encoded protein is CASRAGGRNTEAFF.

This clonotype showed up many times. V and J are TRBV28 and TRBJ2-7; no definite D call. Germline-derived CDR1 and CDR2 are MDHEN and SYDVKM. The V and J ends lost 1 base and 5 bases respectively, with 12 bases between them. The CDR3 is 14 residues long. The CDR3 DNA follows: TGTGCCAGCAGTTTATCGGCTCGTGTCCACGAGCAGTACTTC. Its translation: CASSLSARVHEQYF.

This clonotype was seen ten or more times. The chain combines TRBV3-1 with TRBJ2-1, with 7 bases that match TRBD2. The V and J ends lost 4 bases and 8 bases, in that order; junction bases with no gene match: 17. Germline V CDR1 and CDR2: LGHDT, YNNKEL (reference sequence). The CDR3 loop spans 17 amino acids. The CDR3 loop is CASSPTGVGGPGDEQFF. The DNA of the CDR3 is TGTGCCAGCAGCCCCACTGGGGTGGGAGGGCCGGGGGATGAGCAGTTCTTC.

This clonotype was seen ten or more times. The chain's CDR3 is CASTRAGANTGELFF. In DNA form, the CDR3 reads TGTGCCAGCACCCGAGCCGGGGCGAACACCGGGGAGCTGTTTTTT. The chain is built from TRBV7-8 and TRBJ2-2; TRBD2 is a possible D gene (5 bases). The CDR3 runs 15 residues. CDR1 is SGHVS and CDR2 is FQNEAQ in the germline V gene. The V and J ends lost 7 bases and 0 bases respectively, with 12 bases between them.

V gene TRBV19 combines with J gene TRBJ2-7; possibly TRBD1 or TRBD2 for D (6 bases each). Germline V gene sequence: CDR1 LNHDA, CDR2 SQIVND (reference sequence). Trimming stripped 11 bases from V and 3 bases from J, with 23 bases between. CDR3 length: 15 residues. The CDR3 here is CASRGPANNLYEQYF. The CDR3 region has the DNA TGTGCCTCCCGGGGGCCAGCCAACAACCTCTACGAGCAGTACTTC.

The rearrangement links TRBV30 to TRBJ1-2; TRBD1 agrees at 8 bases. V lost 5 bases, J lost 9 bases, and 8 bases stayed unmatched. In germline, CDR1 is GTSNPN, CDR2 SVGIG (reference sequence). There are 12 residues in the CDR3. CDR3 region: CAWGTGGRSYTF. The CDR3 DNA sequence: TGTGCCTGGGGAACAGGGGGAAGGAGCTACACCTTC.

The genes are TRBV28 and TRBJ1-6; 11 bases map to TRBD1. The CDR3 has 18 residues. Germline CDR1 and CDR2: MDHEN and SYDVKM. The V gene end was trimmed by 7 bases and the J gene end by 1 base; junction bases not matched to a gene: 9. The CDR3 protein is CASTGTGGFDSYNSPLHF. CDR3 coding DNA: TGTGCCAGCACCGGGACAGGGGGGTTTGATTCCTATAATTCACCCCTCCACTTT.

This clonotype was observed many times. The J gene is TRBJ2-5, the V gene TRBV20-1, with 7 bases lining up with TRBD2. This CDR3 contains 13 residues. The V gene's germline CDR1 is DFQATT and CDR2 SNEGSKA (reference sequence). In nucleotides, the CDR3 is TGCACGCCACACCGGGGGGAAGCGGGGACCCAGTACTTC. Amino acids: CTPHRGEAGTQYF.

This clonotype was recorded at least ten times. The J gene is TRBJ1-5, the V gene TRBV7-2; D gene ambiguous. There are 12 residues in the CDR3. Germline CDR1 and CDR2: SGHTA and FQGNSA. V was cut by 5 bases and J by 3 bases, with 5 bases left in between. CDR3 amino acids: CASSLPNQPQHF. The CDR3 nucleotides are TGTGCCAGCAGCCTACCCAATCAGCCCCAGCATTTT. The complete variable domain, with remaining parts taken from reference TRBV7-2 and TRBJ1-5, reads GAGVSQSPSNKVTEKGKDVELRCDPISGHTALYWYRQSLGQGLEFLIYFQGNSAPDKSGLPSDRFSAERTGGSVSTLTIQRTQQEDSAVYLCASSLPNQPQHFGDGTRLSIL.

The CDR3 DNA reads TGCAGTGCTGTAGGCCTAGCCGGAAACCCCCAAGAGACCCAGTACTTC. This encodes CSAVGLAGNPQETQYF. V usage is TRBV20-1 and J usage is TRBJ2-5, with D possibly TRBD2 on 5 matching bases. Trimming shortened V by 5 bases and J by 1 base, and 20 bases separated the two germline ends. Germline V gene data show CDR1 as DFQATT and CDR2 as SNEGSKA (reference sequence). The CDR3 covers 16 residues.

There are many counts of this clonotype. The rearrangement links TRBV5-1 to TRBJ2-7; no definite D call. The CDR3 length is 14 residues. Germline lookup yields CDR1 SGHRS and CDR2 YFSETQ. V gave up 1 base and J gave up 2 bases, with 10 bases separating them. The CDR3: CASSLSLPAYEQYF. CDR3 nucleotides: TGCGCCAGCAGCTTGTCCCTCCCGGCCTACGAGCAGTACTTC.

This clonotype was seen repeatedly, ten times or more. The V gene is TRBV20-1, the J gene TRBJ2-7; D is possibly TRBD2 (6 bases). This CDR3 comprises 13 residues. With 6 bases removed from V and 1 base from J, the gap between germline ends came to 13 bases. Germline loops: CDR1 DFQATT, CDR2 SNEGSKA (reference sequence). The CDR3 bases are TGCAGTGCGAATTCCGGGACTTCCTACGAGCAGTACTTC. Protein: CSANSGTSYEQYF.

The chain has TRBV5-5 and TRBJ2-1; 8 positions agree with TRBD2. J was trimmed by 5 bases and V by 7 bases; bases with no gene match: 8. This CDR3 comprises 14 residues. Germline CDR1 and CDR2: SGHKS and YYEKEE (reference sequence). Here the CDR3 DNA reads TGTGCCAGCTTTGCGGGGGGCATCAACAATGAGCAGTTCTTC. Its translation: CASFAGGINNEQFF.

Many counts were recorded for this clonotype. The V gene is TRBV6-1, the J gene TRBJ2-1; 8 bases agree with TRBD2. V shed 5 bases, J shed 5 bases, and the junction held 5 bases outside the gene matches. The CDR3 contains 14 residues. Germline loops: CDR1 MNHNS, CDR2 SASEGT. As DNA, the CDR3 is TGTGCCAGCAGTAGAGGGACTAGGGACAATGAGCAGTTCTTC. Its translation is CASSRGTRDNEQFF.

The V call is TRBV19, the J call TRBJ1-2, with a weak D call TRBD1 (5 bases). The V end was cut by 7 bases, the J end by 0 bases, with 6 bases between. The CDR3 is 12 residues long. CDR1 and CDR2 from the germline V gene are LNHDA and SQIVND (reference sequence). The CDR3 bases are TGTGCCAGTACGGGACCTAACTATGGCTACACCTTC. Its translation is CASTGPNYGYTF.

This clonotype was seen at least ten times. V gene TRBV20-1 combines with J gene TRBJ2-7, with 8 bases aligning to TRBD2. Germline CDR1 DFQATT, CDR2 SNEGSKA (reference sequence). The V gene end was trimmed by 3 bases and the J gene end by 5 bases; junction bases not matched to a gene: 18. This CDR3 region has 17 residues. The chain's CDR3 is CSARGNRGSREGNEQYF. The CDR3 region has the DNA TGCAGTGCTAGGGGGAACCGGGGGAGCCGGGAGGGAAACGAGCAGTACTTC.

This clonotype occurred many times. The gene calls are TRBV20-1 and TRBJ1-5; TRBD1 might be the D (6 bases). V gave up 6 bases and J gave up 2 bases, with 17 bases separating them. The CDR3 totals 15 residues. Germline CDR1 is DFQATT and CDR2 is SNEGSKA (reference sequence). The CDR3 region has the DNA TGCAGTGCAAGGAGAGGGGGTTTTGGCAATCAGCCCCAGCATTTT. Amino acid sequence: CSARRGGFGNQPQHF.

This clonotype was counted many times. The chain carries TRBV29-1 and TRBJ2-2; D may be TRBD1 (6 bases). The CDR3 totals 17 residues. Per the germline V gene, CDR1 is SQVTM and CDR2 is ANQGSEA. The germline V and J ends were trimmed by 0 bases and 2 bases, with 16 bases remaining between them. CDR3 coding DNA: TGCAGCGTTGAAGATCGATTTGGGACACACAACACCGGGGAGCTGTTTTTT. The encoded protein is CSVEDRFGTHNTGELFF.

This clonotype was seen a handful of times. The chain links TRBV29-1 to TRBJ2-7; the D gene is possibly TRBD2 (6 bases). Germline lookup yields CDR1 SQVTM and CDR2 ANQGSEA. The V and J ends lost 5 bases and 4 bases respectively, with 9 bases between them. The CDR3 consists of 11 residues. CDR3 coding DNA: TGCAGCGTTTACGGGGGATACGAGCAGTACTTC. It yields the protein CSVYGGYEQYF.

This clonotype appeared many times. The V call is TRBV6-2 or TRBV6-3, the J call TRBJ2-5, with 10 bases identical to TRBD2. From germline, CDR1 is MNHEY and CDR2 SVGEGT. The CDR3 spans 16 residues. Trimming took 8 bases from V and 2 from J; bases not matched to a gene: 11. In DNA form, the CDR3 reads TGTGCCAGCCTTGCCGTACTAGCGGGGATTCAAGAGACCCAGTACTTC. This encodes CASLAVLAGIQETQYF.